Each of the 12 T cell receptor beta chains below was sequenced from the same sample in a study of CD8+CD57+ T cells in acquired aplastic anemia. The sequenced patients had an expansion of CD8+CD57+ cells seen by flow cytometry. Researchers used genomic DNA as the template to profile TCR beta VDJ and CDR3. TCRdb used MiXCR to reprocess the reads, holding one entry per CDR3 protein. The sample shows about 160,000 distinct CDR3 sequences, about 48% of them seen only once. The sequencing sample was made of sorted CD4+, CD8+, or CD8+CD57+ T cells (not recorded which) from PBMCs. The receptor set was obtained from a human donor with aplastic anemia.

This clonotype was counted between two and nine times. The chain joins TRBV5-4 to TRBJ2-7; D unclear. V dropped 0 bases and J dropped 2 bases, with 18 bases sitting between them. In germline, CDR1 is SGHNT, CDR2 YYREEE (reference sequence). The CDR3 runs 17 residues. DNA of the CDR3: TGTGCCAGCAGCTTGGCCGTCTCGGCCGCGCGTACCTACGAGCAGTACTTC. It specifies CASSLAVSAARTYEQYF.

Turning to this clonotype: A much more abundant neighbour one base away suggests this may be a read error. This chain links TRBV5-6 with TRBJ1-1, with TRBD1 matching over 10 bases. The CDR3 consists of 12 residues. Germline CDR1 reads SGHDT; CDR2 reads YYEEEE. V was pared by 4 bases and J by 12 bases, with 6 bases of the junction left unmatched. CDR3 DNA: TGTGCCAGCAGCAACGACAGGGGGCAAACTTTCTTT. Its protein is CASSNDRGQTFF. The full variable domain, rest sourced from reference TRBV5-6 and TRBJ1-1, is DAGVTQSPTHLIKTRGQQVTLRCSPKSGHDTVSWYQQALGQGPQFIFQYYEEEERQRGNFPDRFSGHQFPNYSSELNVNALLLGDSALYLCASSNDRGQTFFGQGTRLTVV.

In this sample, this clonotype turned up a few times. The gene calls are TRBV7-2 and TRBJ2-1; 8 bases line up with TRBD2. After removal of 0 bases from V and 8 bases from J, the junction contained 12 bases not matched to a gene. In germline, CDR1 is SGHTA, CDR2 FQGNSA. The CDR3 sequence is 17 residues long. The CDR3 region has the DNA TGTGCCAGCAGCTTAGCGGGTAGTGGGACTAGGATCGATGAGCAGTTCTTC. This sequence encodes CASSLAGSGTRIDEQFF.

The rearrangement uses TRBV7-6 and TRBJ1-5; 7 positions agree with TRBD1. Per germline, CDR1 SGHVS and CDR2 FNYEAQ. V shed 4 bases and J 0 bases; nucleotides not matched to a gene: 3. The CDR3 covers 15 residues. CDR3 coding DNA: TGTGCCAGCAGCTCCGGGACAGATAGCAATCAGCCCCAGCATTTT. Translating gives CASSSGTDSNQPQHF.

In its sample, this clonotype was seen a few times. The rearrangement uses TRBV29-1 and TRBJ1-4, with 8 bases aligning to TRBD1. After removal of 6 bases from V and 7 bases from J, the junction contained 10 bases not matched to a gene. This CDR3 is 14 amino acids long. Germline CDR1 is SQVTM and CDR2 is ANQGSEA. CDR3 nucleotide sequence: TGCAGCGTGGTGGACAGGGTGGGATCTGAAAAACTGTTTTTT. Encoded protein: CSVVDRVGSEKLFF. The complete variable domain, with remaining parts taken from reference TRBV29-1 and TRBJ1-4, reads SAVISQKPSRDICQRGTSLTIQCQVDSQVTMMFWYRQQPGQSLTLIATANQGSEATYESGFVIDKFPISRPNLTFSTLTVSNMSPEDSSIYLCSVVDRVGSEKLFFGSGTQLSVL.

This clonotype was counted ten times or more. The chain couples TRBV20-1 to TRBJ2-1; TRBD2 agrees at 7 bases. This CDR3 contains 13 residues. The trim removed 7 bases at V and 7 bases at J, leaving 10 bases unmatched. Germline CDR1 reads DFQATT; CDR2 reads SNEGSKA (reference sequence). For the CDR3, the DNA is TGCAGTGGGTGGTGGGAGGGCCGTAATGAGCAGTTCTTC. Its translation is CSGWWEGRNEQFF.

V is TRBV7-2 and J is TRBJ2-1, with a weak D call TRBD2 (6 bases). Germline loops: CDR1 SGHTA, CDR2 FQGNSA. V gave up 3 bases and J gave up 9 bases, with 9 bases separating them. This CDR3 region has 12 residues. This CDR3 reads CASSFAGTEQFF. The CDR3, as DNA: TGTGCCAGCAGCTTCGCGGGAACTGAGCAGTTCTTC.

For this clonotype: A much larger clone differs from this one at a single base, so this may be a read error. The CDR3 DNA is TGTGCCAGCAGTTCCAGGGGGAATGAGCAGTACTTC. Its protein product is CASSSRGNEQYF. The V call is TRBV13, the J call TRBJ2-7; 7 bases map to TRBD1. Trimming at V came to 6 bases and at J to 7 bases, leaving 6 bases not matched to a gene. The length of the CDR3 is 12 residues. The germline V gene has CDR1 PRHDT and CDR2 FYEKMQ (reference sequence).

This sequence joins TRBV15 and TRBJ2-3; 11 nucleotides match TRBD1. Germline V gene sequence: CDR1 LNHNV, CDR2 YYDKDF (reference sequence). V was pared by 3 bases and J by 2 bases, with 4 bases of the junction left unmatched. This CDR3 is built from 16 residues. CDR3 protein: CATSSRTGGFTDTQYF. The DNA for the CDR3 is TGTGCCACCAGCAGTAGGACAGGGGGCTTCACAGATACGCAGTATTTT.

The sample holds many counts of this clonotype. This chain uses TRBV5-1 with TRBJ1-1; D is uncertain. Germline V CDR1 and CDR2: SGHRS, YFSETQ. V lost 4 bases, J lost 0 bases, and 10 bases lay in between. The CDR3 has 14 amino acids. The CDR3 region has the DNA TGCGCCAGCAGCCGGGAACAAATGAACACTGAAGCTTTCTTT. It translates to CASSREQMNTEAFF.

This clonotype was seen a single time. The chain links TRBV20-1 to TRBJ2-6; the match to TRBD2 covers 7 bases. The CDR3 has 14 residues. V trimming: 0 bases; J trimming: 11 bases; junction bases outside the gene matches: 7. Germline V gene lookup returns CDR1 DFQATT and CDR2 SNEGSKA (reference sequence). Here the CDR3 DNA reads TGCAGTGCTAGAGATTCGGCGGGAGCCTACGTCCTGACTTTC. This translates into CSARDSAGAYVLTF.

This clonotype was seen at least ten times. The genes are TRBV4-1 and TRBJ2-1; D call uncertain. Per the germline V gene, CDR1 is MGHRA and CDR2 is YSYEKL. The CDR3 runs to 13 residues. V shed 0 bases and J shed 9 bases, with 9 bases lying between them. The CDR3 spells CASSQEPWGEQFF. In nucleotides, the CDR3 is TGCGCCAGCAGCCAAGAACCGTGGGGTGAGCAGTTCTTC.